This is a list of T cell receptor beta chains from one sample in a study of blood T cell repertoires in COVID-19. The method was immunoSEQ multiplex PCR; TCRdb's version includes in-frame clones alone and lacks a portion of them. Of 77,000 or so clones listed, more than 75% are singletons. The sample taken for sequencing was peripheral blood. These receptors were taken from a woman aged 80 or older with active or convalescent COVID-19. CDR3s include the opening cysteine and the closing phenylalanine or tryptophan. D genes are given only for firm matches. Some rows mark clone size as missing; the rest say once, few, many or name a class of expanded clone.

TRBJ2-1 TRBD2 NA 17 TRBV27 CASSPQGAGGDHNEQFF TGTGCCAGCAGCCCCCAGGGAGCGGGGGGCGATCACAATGAGCAGTTCTTC
TRBJ2-2 NA NA 13 TRBV9 CASNQLGTGELFF TGTGCCAGCAACCAATTGGGGACAGGGGAGCTGTTTTTT
TRBJ2-2 NA once 13 TRBV6-5 CASSYQNTGELFF TGTGCCAGCAGTTACCAGAACACCGGGGAGCTGTTTTTT
TRBJ2-7 TRBD1 NA 17 TRBV5-4 CASRGRGQGTSEYEQYF TGTGCCAGCAGGGGGCGAGGACAGGGTACCTCGGAGTACGAGCAGTACTTC
TRBJ2-7 TRBD1 once 15 TRBV18 CASSPSGTGYGEQYF TGTGCCAGCTCACCGTCCGGGACAGGGTATGGCGAGCAGTACTTC
TRBJ1-1 TRBD1 few 13 TRBV30 CAWRKGADTEAFF TGTGCCTGGAGGAAGGGGGCGGATACTGAAGCTTTCTTT
TRBJ2-2 NA NA 14 TRBV29-1 CSVLEGGGTGELFF TGCAGCGTCCTGGAGGGGGGAGGGACCGGGGAGCTGTTTTTT
TRBJ1-2 TRBD1 NA 15 TRBV13 CASSFSDRINYGYTF TGTGCCAGCAGCTTCTCGGACAGGATTAACTATGGCTACACCTTC
TRBJ2-7 TRBD2 NA 15 TRBV7-8 CASSRTSGGVYEQYF TGTGCCAGCAGCCGGACTAGCGGGGGAGTCTACGAGCAGTACTTC
TRBJ1-4 NA NA 15 TRBV16 CASSQTGDPNEKLFF TGTGCCAGCAGCCAAACAGGAGATCCGAATGAAAAACTGTTTTTT
TRBJ1-5 NA NA 14 TRBV19 CATQVGRSNQPQHF TGTGCCACCCAAGTTGGGCGAAGCAATCAGCCCCAGCATTTT
TRBJ1-6 TRBD1 NA 14 TRBV6-5 CASKTGGEGSPLHF TGTGCCAGCAAAACAGGGGGCGAAGGTTCACCCCTCCACTTT
TRBJ2-7 TRBD1 NA 15 TRBV3-1/TRBV3-2 CASSLTGDRTYEQYF TGTGCCAGCAGCCTAACAGGGGACAGAACCTACGAGCAGTACTTC
TRBJ2-7 TRBD1 NA 13 TRBV5-6 CASSLAGTANAYF TGTGCCAGCAGCTTGGCAGGGACAGCTAACGCGTACTTC
TRBJ1-1 TRBD1 NA 14 TRBV5-1 CASSLGTGTFEAFF TGCGCCAGCAGCTTGGGGACAGGTACATTTGAAGCTTTCTTT
TRBJ1-6 NA NA 13 TRBV6-2/TRBV6-3 CASSTGLLTPLHF TGTGCCAGCAGTACGGGACTTTTGACACCCCTCCACTTT
TRBJ2-2 NA NA 12 TRBV28 CASRPEFGELFF TGTGCCAGCAGGCCGGAGTTCGGGGAGCTGTTTTTT
TRBJ1-6 NA few 17 TRBV7-2 CASSLMGGKSYNSPLHF TGTGCCAGCAGCTTAATGGGGGGGAAGTCCTATAATTCACCCCTCCACTTT